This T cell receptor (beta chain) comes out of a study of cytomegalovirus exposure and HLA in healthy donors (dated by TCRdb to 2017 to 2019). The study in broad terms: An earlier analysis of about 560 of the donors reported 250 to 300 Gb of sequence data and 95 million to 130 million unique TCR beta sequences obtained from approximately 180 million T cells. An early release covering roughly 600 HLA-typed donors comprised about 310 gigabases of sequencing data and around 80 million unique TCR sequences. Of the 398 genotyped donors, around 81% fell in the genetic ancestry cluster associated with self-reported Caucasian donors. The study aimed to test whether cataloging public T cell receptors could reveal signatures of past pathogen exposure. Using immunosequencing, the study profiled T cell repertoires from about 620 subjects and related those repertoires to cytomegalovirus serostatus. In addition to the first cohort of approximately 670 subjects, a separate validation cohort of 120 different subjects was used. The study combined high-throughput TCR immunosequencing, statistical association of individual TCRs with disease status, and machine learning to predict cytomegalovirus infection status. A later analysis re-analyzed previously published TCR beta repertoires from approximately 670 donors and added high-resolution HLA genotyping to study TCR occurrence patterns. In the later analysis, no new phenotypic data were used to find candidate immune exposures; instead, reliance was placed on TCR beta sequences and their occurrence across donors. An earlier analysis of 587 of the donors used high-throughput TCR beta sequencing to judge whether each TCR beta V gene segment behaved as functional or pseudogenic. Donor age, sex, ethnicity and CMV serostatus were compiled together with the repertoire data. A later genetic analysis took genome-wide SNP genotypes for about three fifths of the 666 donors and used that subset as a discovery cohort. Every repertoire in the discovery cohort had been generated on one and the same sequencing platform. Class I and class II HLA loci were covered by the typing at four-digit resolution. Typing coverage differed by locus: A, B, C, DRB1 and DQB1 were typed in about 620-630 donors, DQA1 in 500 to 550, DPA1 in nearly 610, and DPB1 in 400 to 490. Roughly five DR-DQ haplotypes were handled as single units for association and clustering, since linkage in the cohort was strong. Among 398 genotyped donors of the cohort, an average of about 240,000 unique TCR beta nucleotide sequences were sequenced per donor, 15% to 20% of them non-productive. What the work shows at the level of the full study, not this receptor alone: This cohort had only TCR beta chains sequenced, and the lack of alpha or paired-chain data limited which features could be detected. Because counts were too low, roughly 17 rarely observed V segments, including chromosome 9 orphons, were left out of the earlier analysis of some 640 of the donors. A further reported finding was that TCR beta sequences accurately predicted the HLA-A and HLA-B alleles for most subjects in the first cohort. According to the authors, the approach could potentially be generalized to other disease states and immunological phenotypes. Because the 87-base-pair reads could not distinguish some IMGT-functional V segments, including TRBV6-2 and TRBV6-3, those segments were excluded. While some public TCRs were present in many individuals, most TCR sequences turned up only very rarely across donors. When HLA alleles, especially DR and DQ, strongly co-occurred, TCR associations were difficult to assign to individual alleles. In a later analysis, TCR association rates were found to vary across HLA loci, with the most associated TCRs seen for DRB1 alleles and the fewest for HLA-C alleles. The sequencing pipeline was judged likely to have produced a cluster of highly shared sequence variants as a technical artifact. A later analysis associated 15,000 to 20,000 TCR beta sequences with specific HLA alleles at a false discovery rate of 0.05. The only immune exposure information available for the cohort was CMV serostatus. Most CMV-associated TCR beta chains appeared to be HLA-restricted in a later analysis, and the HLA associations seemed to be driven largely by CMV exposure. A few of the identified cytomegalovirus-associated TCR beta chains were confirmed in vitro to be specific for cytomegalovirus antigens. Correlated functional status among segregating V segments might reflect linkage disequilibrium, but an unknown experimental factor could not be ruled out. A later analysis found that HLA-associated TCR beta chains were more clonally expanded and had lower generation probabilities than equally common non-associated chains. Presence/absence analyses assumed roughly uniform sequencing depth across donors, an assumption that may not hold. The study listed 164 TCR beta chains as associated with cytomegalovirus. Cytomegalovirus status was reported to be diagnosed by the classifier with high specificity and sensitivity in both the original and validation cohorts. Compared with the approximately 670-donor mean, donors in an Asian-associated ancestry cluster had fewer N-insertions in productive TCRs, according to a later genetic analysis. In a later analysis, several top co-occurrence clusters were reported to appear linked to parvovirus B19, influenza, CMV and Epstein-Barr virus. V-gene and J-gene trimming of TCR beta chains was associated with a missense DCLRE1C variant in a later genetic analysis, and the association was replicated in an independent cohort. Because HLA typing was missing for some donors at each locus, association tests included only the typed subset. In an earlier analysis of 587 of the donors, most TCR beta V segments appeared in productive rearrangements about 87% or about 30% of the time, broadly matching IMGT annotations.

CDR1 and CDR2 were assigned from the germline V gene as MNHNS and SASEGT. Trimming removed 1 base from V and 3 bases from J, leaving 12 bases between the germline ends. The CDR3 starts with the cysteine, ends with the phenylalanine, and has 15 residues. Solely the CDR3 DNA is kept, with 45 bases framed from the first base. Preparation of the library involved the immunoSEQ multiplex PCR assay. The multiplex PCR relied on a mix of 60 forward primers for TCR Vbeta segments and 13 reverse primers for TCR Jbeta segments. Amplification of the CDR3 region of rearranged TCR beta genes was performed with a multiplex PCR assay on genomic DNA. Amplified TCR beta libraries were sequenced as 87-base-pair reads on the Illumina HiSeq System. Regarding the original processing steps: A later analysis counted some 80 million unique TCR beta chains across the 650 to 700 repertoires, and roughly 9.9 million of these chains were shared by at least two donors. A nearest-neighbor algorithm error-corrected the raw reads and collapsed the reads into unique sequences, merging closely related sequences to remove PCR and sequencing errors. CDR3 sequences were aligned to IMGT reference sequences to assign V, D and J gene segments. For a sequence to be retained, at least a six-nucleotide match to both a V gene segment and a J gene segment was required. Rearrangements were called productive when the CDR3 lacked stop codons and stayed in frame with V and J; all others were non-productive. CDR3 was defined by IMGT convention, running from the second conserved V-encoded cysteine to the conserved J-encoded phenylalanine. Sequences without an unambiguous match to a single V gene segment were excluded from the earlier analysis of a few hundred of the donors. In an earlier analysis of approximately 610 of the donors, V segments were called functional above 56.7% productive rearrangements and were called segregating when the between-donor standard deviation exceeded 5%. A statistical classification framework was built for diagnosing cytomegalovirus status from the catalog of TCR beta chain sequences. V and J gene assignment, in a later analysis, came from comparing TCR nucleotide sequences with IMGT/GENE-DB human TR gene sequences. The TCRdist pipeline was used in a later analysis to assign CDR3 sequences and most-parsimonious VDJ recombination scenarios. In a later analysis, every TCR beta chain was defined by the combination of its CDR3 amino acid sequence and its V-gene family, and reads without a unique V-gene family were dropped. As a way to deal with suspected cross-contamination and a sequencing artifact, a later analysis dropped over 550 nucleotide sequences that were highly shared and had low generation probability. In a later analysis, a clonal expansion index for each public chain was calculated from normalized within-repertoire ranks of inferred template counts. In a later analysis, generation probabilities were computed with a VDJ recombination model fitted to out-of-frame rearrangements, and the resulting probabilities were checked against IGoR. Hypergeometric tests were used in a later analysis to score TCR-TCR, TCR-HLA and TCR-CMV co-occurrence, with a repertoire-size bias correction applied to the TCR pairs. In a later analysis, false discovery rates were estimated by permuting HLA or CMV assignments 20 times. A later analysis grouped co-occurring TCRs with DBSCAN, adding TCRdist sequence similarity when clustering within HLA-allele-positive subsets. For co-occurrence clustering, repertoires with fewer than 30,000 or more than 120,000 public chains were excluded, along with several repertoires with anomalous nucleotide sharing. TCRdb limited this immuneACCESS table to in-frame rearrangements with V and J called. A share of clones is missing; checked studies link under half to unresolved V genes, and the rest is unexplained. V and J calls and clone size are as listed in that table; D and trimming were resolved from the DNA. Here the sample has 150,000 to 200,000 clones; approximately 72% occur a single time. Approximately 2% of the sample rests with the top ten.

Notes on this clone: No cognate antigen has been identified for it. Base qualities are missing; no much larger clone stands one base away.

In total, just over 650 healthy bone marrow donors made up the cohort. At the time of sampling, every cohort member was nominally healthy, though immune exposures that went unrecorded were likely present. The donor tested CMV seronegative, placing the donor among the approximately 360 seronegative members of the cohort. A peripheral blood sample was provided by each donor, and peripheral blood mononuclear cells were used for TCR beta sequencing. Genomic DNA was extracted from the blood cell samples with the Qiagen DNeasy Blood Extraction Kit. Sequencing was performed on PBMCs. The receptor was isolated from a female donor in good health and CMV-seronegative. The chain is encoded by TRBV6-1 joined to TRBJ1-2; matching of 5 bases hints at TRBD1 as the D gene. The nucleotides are TGTGCCAGCAGTGAAGGTGAACGACAGTACTATGGCTACACCTTC. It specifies CASSEGERQYYGYTF.